This TCR beta chain was documented in a study of lymphopenia after photon versus proton radiotherapy. The study's findings and limits: A bigger post-nadir fall in TCR diversity correlated inversely with survival time in deceased patients. After lymphocyte nadir, photon-treated repertoires showed oligoclonal expansion, especially CD8+ Temra. Relative stability marked proton patients; photon patients lost diversity and naive cells.

Measured with immunoSEQ multiplex PCR; TCRdb has only the in-frame clones, and not every one. The sample comprises 25,000 to 30,000 clones, about nine tenths of which are singletons, and around 50% rests with the top ten. CDR3 length: 12 amino acids. V was clipped by 5 bases and J by 12 bases, with 16 bases between them. The V gene's germline CDR1 is MDHEN and CDR2 SYDVKM. The table lists this clone with a few counts. Antigen unknown. Sample: peripheral blood, taken from a patient treated with proton-based radiotherapy. The chain recombines TRBV28 with TRBJ1-2, with a tentative D call TRBD1 (5 bases). The origin of this receptor is a woman aged 55-69 years with cholangiocarcinoma. Some clones in this sample may be carry-over from other donors' samples. The CDR3: CASSLPRGKNTF. DNA of the CDR3: TGTGCCAGCAGTCTCCCCCGGGGGAAGAACACCTTC.